A selection of T cell receptor beta chains follows, all from one sample in a study of cytomegalovirus exposure and HLA in healthy donors. Generated by immunoSEQ multiplex PCR, the TCRdb table keeps only in-frame clones and is missing some. This sample has around 180,000 clones, with around 81% found just once. Input material: PBMCs. The receptors shown here come from a middle-aged man in good health and CMV-seronegative. The CDR3 runs from the conserved cysteine through the conserved F or W. Fields, in order: J gene, V gene, CDR3 protein.

TRBJ1-5 TRBV6-6 CASIGGQGAEQPQHF
TRBJ2-2 TRBV27 CASTPFGGGRTGELFF
TRBJ1-1 TRBV9 CASSVGRDTEAFF
TRBJ1-2 TRBV2 CASSVGRRGLANYGYTF
TRBJ2-7 TRBV10-3 CAINPGQDHEQYF
TRBJ1-1 TRBV7-9 CASSPRGQGNSEAFF
TRBJ2-1 TRBV18 CASSPRQGIGNEQFF
TRBJ1-2 TRBV5-1 CASSWDRPRVYTF
TRBJ1-5 TRBV6-1 CASKDTYSNQPQHF
TRBJ2-1 TRBV11-3 CASSLDGYRGNNEQFF
TRBJ1-1 TRBV11-3 CASSYDRGVLGNTEAFF
TRBJ2-1 TRBV30 CAWETSGLYNEQFF
TRBJ1-1 TRBV4-1 CASSQVPGQGPRAEAFF
TRBJ1-1 TRBV6-5 CASRPTGTTEAFF
TRBJ1-2 TRBV6-6 CASRDRQRNYGYTF
TRBJ2-1 TRBV2 CASSGLAEVYNEQFF
TRBJ1-2 TRBV7-2 CASSLSDRTINYGYTF
TRBJ2-1 TRBV27 CASSSGLAGGLSWDNEQFF
TRBJ2-7 TRBV28 CASSPRTGGSREQYF
TRBJ2-5 TRBV6-1 CASSRQGGETQYF
TRBJ2-3 TRBV27 CASSLATSTDTQYF
TRBJ1-2 TRBV7-9 CASSLVNSGTVTNYGYTF
TRBJ2-7 TRBV9 CASPSPRAGANEQYF
TRBJ2-1 TRBV5-4 CASSLPSHDYNEQFF
TRBJ1-5 TRBV6-1 CAITSGGRGQPQHF
TRBJ2-5 TRBV7-6 CASSVGQAWGETQYF
TRBJ1-2 TRBV19 CASSEGQLGGGYTF